This T cell receptor (beta chain) was retrieved from a study of molecular identifiers for immune sequencing clone quantification. One entry per CDR3 protein, called by TCRdb with MiXCR from the PCR reads. The repertoire holds about 510,000 distinct CDR3 sequences, with around 23% as singletons. This clonotype has more than one count but fewer than ten. The CDR3 is 11 amino acids. V dropped 6 bases and J dropped 10 bases, with 12 bases sitting between them. Germline V CDR1 and CDR2: MNHEY, SMNVEV (reference sequence). J is TRBJ1-1 and V is TRBV27; the D gene is possibly TRBD1 (5 bases). The receptor was isolated from a human donor in good health. Some libraries in this study had Jurkat cell RNA spiked in. Sequencing was carried out using naive CD8+ T cells from blood, with Jurkat cell RNA spiked in. Subset described: FACS-sorted CD8+CD4-CCR7+CD45RA+ naive T cells. Here the CDR3 reads CASRTGLGAFF. In DNA, the CDR3 is TGTGCCAGCAGGACGGGGCTTGGAGCTTTCTTT.